This T cell receptor beta chain came from a study of Ad26.COV2.S vaccination and SARS-CoV-2 variants. Overall study context: Once, or twice with 56 days between doses, Ad26.COV2.S was given intramuscularly. Whole-study findings and limits: Total T cell responses were possibly underestimated by TCR breadth and depth analyses. With respect to non-spike TCR breadth, vaccine and placebo recipients were similar.

Treatment meaning: 15 to 20 received Ad26.COV2.S at low or high dose, single or two shots; about 5 received placebo; per-sample allocation not given. On day 63 after the first injection, vaccine and placebo recipients gave samples. The shot given was an Ad26 vector that makes Wuhan-strain SARS-CoV-2 spike. Points on this clone: Its antigen is not identified.

Here immunoSEQ multiplex PCR was the method, and the copy in TCRdb shows in-frame clones only, minus some. The repertoire holds hundreds of thousands of clones, about 88% seen once, with roughly 10% in the top ten. The germline V gene has CDR1 MDHEN and CDR2 SYDVKM. This CDR3 is built from 14 residues. The germline V and J ends were trimmed by 2 bases and 5 bases, with 12 bases remaining between them. This sequence was found in a person aged 18 to 65 who received the Ad26.COV2.S COVID-19 vaccine or a placebo. The material sequenced was peripheral blood, taken in a trial of Ad26.COV2.S vaccine versus placebo. The chain has TRBV28 and TRBJ2-5, with a possible D match to TRBD1 (5 bases). The CDR3 here is CASSLKGLGETQYF. The CDR3 DNA sequence: TGTGCCAGCAGTTTAAAGGGGCTTGGGGAGACCCAGTACTTC.